This T cell receptor (beta chain) was documented in a study of T cell responses to AZD1222 COVID-19 vaccine. As concerns this clone: The antigen is unknown.

Deletions cut 0 bases from V and 0 bases from J, with 11 bases between. This CDR3 is 17 amino acids long. The germline V gene encodes CDR1 MGHDK and CDR2 SYGVNS. Clones were read by immunoSEQ multiplex PCR, and TCRdb kept only the in-frame ones, dropping some. The table lists 100,000 or so clones, 88% of them singletons, with more than 1.5% in the top ten. Study conclusions and caveats: Repertoire sampling was restricted to post-peak T cell response timepoints.

The source material was peripheral blood, sampled on day 0 of AZD1222 vaccination. The receptor comes from an adult in good health. The chain combines TRBV25-1 with TRBJ2-2, with unresolved D. As DNA, the CDR3 is TGTGCCAGCAGTGAATATTTACCGACCACGAACACCGGGGAGCTGTTTTTT. Translating it yields CASSEYLPTTNTGELFF.